The entry below describes one TCR beta chain. The antigen is unknown. Just one base apart from a much larger clone, this may be a read error. A universal primer binding site was introduced by template switching. The final cDNA contained unique molecular identifiers. TCRdb re-derived calls from the 5' RACE reads in MiXCR, one entry per CDR3 protein. The data contain 1.5 million to 2 million distinct CDR3 sequences, roughly a third of them singletons. The germline V gene has CDR1 KGHSH and CDR2 LQKENI. V shed 6 bases and J shed 0 bases, with 21 bases lying between them. There are 18 residues in the CDR3. The data stem from a study of identical twins. Study results and limitations: There is a chance that invariant MAIT and iNKT cells partially muddied zero-insertion analyses.

Input material: cord blood. This chain connects TRBV18 to TRBJ2-4, with D uncertain. The TCR sequence derives from a newborn girl in good health. The CDR3: CASSELTMGILAKNIQYF. As DNA, the CDR3 is TGTGCCAGCTCGGAGCTTACAATGGGGATACTAGCCAAAAACATTCAGTACTTC.